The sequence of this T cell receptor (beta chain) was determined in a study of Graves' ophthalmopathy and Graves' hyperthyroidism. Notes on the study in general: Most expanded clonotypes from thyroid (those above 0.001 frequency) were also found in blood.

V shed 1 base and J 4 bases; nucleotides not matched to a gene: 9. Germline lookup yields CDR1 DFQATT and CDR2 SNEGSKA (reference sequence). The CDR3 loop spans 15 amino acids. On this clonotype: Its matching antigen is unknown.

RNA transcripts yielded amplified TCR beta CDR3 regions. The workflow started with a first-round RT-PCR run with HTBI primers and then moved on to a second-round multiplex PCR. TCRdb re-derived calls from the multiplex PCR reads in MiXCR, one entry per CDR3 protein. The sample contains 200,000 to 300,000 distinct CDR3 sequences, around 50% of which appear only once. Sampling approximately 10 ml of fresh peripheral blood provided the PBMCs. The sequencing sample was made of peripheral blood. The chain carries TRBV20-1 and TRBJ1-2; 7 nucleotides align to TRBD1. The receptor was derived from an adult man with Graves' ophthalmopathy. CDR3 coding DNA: TGCAGTGCTAGAGGAAACCCGGGACAGATCTATGGCTACACCTTC. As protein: CSARGNPGQIYGYTF.